The sequence of this T cell receptor beta chain was determined in a study of cytomegalovirus exposure and HLA in healthy donors (dated by TCRdb to 2015 to 2018). For context, the study as a whole: In an earlier analysis of 587 of the donors, less than 350 Gb of sequence data and 117 million unique TCR beta sequences from 180 million or so T cells were reported. Approximately 310 gigabases of sequencing data and approximately 85 million unique TCR sequences were included in an early release covering 550 to 650 HLA-typed donors. The genetic ancestry cluster associated with self-reported Caucasian donors included 81% of the 300 to 450 genotyped donors. The study aimed to test whether signatures of past pathogen exposure could be identified by cataloging public T cell receptors. Using immunosequencing, the study profiled T cell repertoires from 500 to 800 subjects and related those repertoires to cytomegalovirus serostatus. Besides the first cohort of roughly 700 subjects, a separate validation cohort made up of some 110 different subjects was used. To predict cytomegalovirus infection status, the study brought together high-throughput TCR immunosequencing, statistical association of individual TCRs with disease status, and machine learning. To study patterns of TCR occurrence, a later analysis re-analyzed previously published TCR beta repertoires from around 670 donors and added high-resolution HLA genotyping. In the later analysis, no new phenotypic data were used to find candidate immune exposures; instead, reliance was placed on TCR beta sequences and their occurrence across donors. An earlier analysis of several hundred of the donors used high-throughput TCR beta sequencing to judge whether each TCR beta V gene segment behaved as functional or pseudogenic. Donor age, sex, ethnicity and CMV serostatus were compiled together with the repertoire data. A later genetic analysis used genome-wide SNP genotypes for about three fifths of the 666 donors, treating that subset as a discovery cohort. All discovery cohort repertoires had been generated on a single sequencing platform. HLA typing included class I and class II loci at four-digit resolution. The number of donors typed differed by locus, with about 629-640 for A, B, C, DRB1 and DQB1, roughly 520 for DQA1, 606 for DPA1, and some 450 for DPB1. About five DR-DQ haplotypes were handled as single units for association and clustering, since linkage in the cohort was strong. Among 350 to 400 genotyped donors of the cohort, an average of about 240,000 unique TCR beta nucleotide sequences were sequenced per donor, roughly 18% of them non-productive.

Reading the germline V gene (reference sequence) gives CDR1 MNHEY and CDR2 SMNVEV. The CDR3 has 15 amino acids, counting the end cysteine and phenylalanine. Here the CDR3 DNA is all that survives: 45 bases in frame from base 1. Trimming accounts for 4 bases at V and 2 bases at J, while the number of junction bases matched to no gene is 7. On the study overall, not on this receptor specifically: Three of the identified cytomegalovirus-associated TCR beta chains were confirmed in vitro to be specific for cytomegalovirus antigens. The authors suggested that the approach could potentially be generalized to other disease states and immunological phenotypes. Assigning TCR associations to individual alleles was difficult when HLA alleles, especially DR and DQ, strongly co-occurred. Cytomegalovirus status was reported to be diagnosed by the classifier with high specificity and sensitivity in both the original and validation cohorts. A further reported finding was that TCR beta sequences accurately predicted the HLA-A and HLA-B alleles for most subjects in the first cohort. In a later analysis, several top co-occurrence clusters were reported to appear linked to parvovirus B19, influenza, CMV and Epstein-Barr virus. The earlier analysis of some 560 of the donors excluded roughly 16 rarely observed V segments, including chromosome 9 orphons, because counts were too low. This cohort had only TCR beta chains sequenced, and the lack of alpha or paired-chain data limited which features could be detected. A later analysis found that TCR association rates varied across HLA loci, with DRB1 alleles showing the most associated TCRs and HLA-C alleles the fewest. Correlated functional status among segregating V segments might reflect linkage disequilibrium, but an unknown experimental factor could not be ruled out. V-gene and J-gene trimming of TCR beta chains was associated with a missense DCLRE1C variant in a later genetic analysis, and the association was replicated in an independent cohort. A later analysis associated 17,000 or so TCR beta sequences with specific HLA alleles at a false discovery rate of 0.05. A later analysis found that most CMV-associated TCR beta chains appeared HLA-restricted, with HLA associations seemingly driven largely by CMV exposure. Compared with equally common non-associated chains, HLA-associated TCR beta chains in a later analysis were more clonally expanded and had lower generation probabilities. Sequencing depth was assumed to be roughly uniform across donors in the presence/absence analyses, though that assumption may not hold. According to a later genetic analysis, donors in an Asian-associated ancestry cluster had fewer N-insertions in productive TCRs than the approximately 650-donor mean. Broadly in line with IMGT annotations, most TCR beta V segments showed up in productive rearrangements about 87% or about 30% of the time in an earlier analysis of several hundred of the donors. Some IMGT-functional V segments, including TRBV6-2 and TRBV6-3, could not be told apart with the 87-base-pair reads, so those segments were excluded. Because HLA typing was missing for some donors at each locus, association tests included only the typed subset. Immune exposure information for the cohort was limited to CMV serostatus. While some public TCRs were present in many individuals, most TCR sequences turned up only very rarely across donors. The study listed 164 TCR beta chains as associated with cytomegalovirus. A cluster of highly shared sequence variants was judged likely to be a technical artifact of the sequencing pipeline.

Receptors were amplified or captured by the immunoSEQ multiplex PCR assay. For the multiplex PCR, a mixture combining 60 forward primers for TCR Vbeta segments and 13 reverse primers for TCR Jbeta segments was used. The CDR3 region of rearranged TCR beta genes was amplified from genomic DNA by a multiplex PCR assay. The amplified TCR beta libraries were sequenced on the Illumina HiSeq System as 87-base-pair reads. The study's processing was this. A later analysis tallied approximately 87 million unique TCR beta chains across the 610 or so repertoires, and 10 million to 11 million of those chains were shared by two or more donors. Raw reads were error-corrected and collapsed into unique sequences by a nearest-neighbor algorithm in which closely related sequences were merged to remove PCR and sequencing errors. V, D and J gene segments were assigned by aligning CDR3 sequences to IMGT reference sequences. For a sequence to be retained, at least a six-nucleotide match to both a V gene segment and a J gene segment was required. Rearrangements were classified as productive when the CDR3 lacked stop codons and remained in frame with V and J, and all other rearrangements were classified as non-productive. CDR3 was defined according to IMGT convention as the region running from the second conserved V-encoded cysteine to the conserved J-encoded phenylalanine. The earlier analysis of 587 of the donors excluded sequences that lacked an unambiguous match to a single V gene segment. An earlier analysis of 587 of the donors called V segments functional above 56.7% productive rearrangements and segregating when the between-donor standard deviation exceeded 5%. A statistical classification framework was developed to diagnose cytomegalovirus status using the catalog of TCR beta chain sequences. V and J gene assignment, in a later analysis, came from comparing TCR nucleotide sequences with IMGT/GENE-DB human TR gene sequences. Using the TCRdist pipeline, a later analysis assigned CDR3 sequences along with most-parsimonious VDJ recombination scenarios. A later analysis defined each TCR beta chain by its CDR3 amino acid sequence plus V-gene family, and excluded reads lacking a unique V-gene family. As a way to deal with suspected cross-contamination and a sequencing artifact, a later analysis dropped hundreds of nucleotide sequences that were highly shared and had low generation probability. A later analysis calculated a clonal expansion index for each public chain from normalized within-repertoire ranks of inferred template counts. A later analysis computed generation probabilities with a VDJ recombination model fitted to out-of-frame rearrangements, and checked the results against IGoR. A later analysis scored TCR-TCR, TCR-HLA and TCR-CMV co-occurrence with hypergeometric tests, applying a repertoire-size bias correction to TCR pairs. A later analysis estimated false discovery rates by permuting HLA or CMV assignments 20 times. In a later analysis, co-occurring TCRs were grouped using DBSCAN, and TCRdist sequence similarity was added for clustering within HLA-allele-positive subsets. For co-occurrence clustering, repertoires with fewer than 30,000 or more than 120,000 public chains were excluded, along with about five repertoires with anomalous nucleotide sharing. Here the immuneACCESS table is served through TCRdb, limited to in-frame sequences with V and J called. Missing clones are a known gap in these copies; in checked studies unresolved V genes cover under half, and the rest lacks a known reason. For V, J and clone size, that table is used; D and trimming come from the DNA. Counted in this sample were some 130,000 clones; more than 70% of them appeared once. The top ten clonotypes cover around 3% of the sample.

In total, 600 or so healthy bone marrow donors made up the cohort. At the time of sampling, all cohort members were nominally healthy, though unrecorded immune exposures were likely present. The donor was CMV seronegative and was included in the group of approximately 350 seronegative cohort members. A peripheral blood sample was provided by each donor, and peripheral blood mononuclear cells were used for TCR beta sequencing. Genomic DNA extraction from the blood cell samples was performed with the Qiagen DNeasy Blood Extraction Kit. As concerns this clone: Its recognized antigen is unknown. No clone much larger than this one lies a single base away; base qualities are absent.

The sample taken for sequencing was PBMCs. Rearrangement joined TRBV27 to TRBJ2-5; 7 middle bases align to TRBD1. The sequence came from a man between 35 and 55 years old in good health and CMV-seronegative. The CDR3 loop reads CASSSQDRAQETQYF. The DNA sequence is given as TGTGCCAGCAGTTCCCAAGACAGGGCACAAGAGACCCAGTACTTC.